A single sample is the source of the 8 T cell receptor beta chains below, sequenced in a study of Ad26.COV2.S vaccination and SARS-CoV-2 variants. The repertoire was sequenced with immunoSEQ multiplex PCR; TCRdb's copy has only in-frame clones and lacks some. This sample yields about 400,000 clones, of which 75% to 90% are seen a single time; approximately 3.7% belongs to the top ten. Specified treatment: 15 to 20 received Ad26.COV2.S at low or high dose, single or two shots; 5 received placebo; per-sample allocation not given. Sampling took place 63 days after the first vaccine or placebo injection. The specimen was peripheral blood, collected in a trial of Ad26.COV2.S vaccine versus placebo. Every receptor here comes from a person between 18 and 65 years old who received the Ad26.COV2.S COVID-19 vaccine or a placebo.

The genes are TRBV12-5 and TRBJ2-3; D is ambiguous. CDR1 is LGHNT and CDR2 is FRNRAP in the germline V gene. V was cut by 3 bases and J by 0 bases, with 4 bases left in between. The CDR3 consists of 13 residues. The CDR3 spells CASGLDSTDTQYF. The DNA for the CDR3 is TGTGCTAGTGGTTTAGACAGCACAGATACGCAGTATTTT.

The rearrangement uses TRBV18 and TRBJ2-2; 7 bases match TRBD1. The ends lost 2 bases at V and 3 bases at J; junction bases unmatched: 3. CDR1 KGHSH and CDR2 LQKENI come from the germline V gene. This CDR3 has 15 residues. The CDR3 nucleotides are TGTGCCAGCTCACCATCCGACAGGGACACCGGGGAGCTGTTTTTT. Translation gives CASSPSDRDTGELFF.

The chain links TRBV5-1 to TRBJ2-5; 8 nucleotides align to TRBD2. Trimming cost V 2 bases and J 5 bases; bases outside gene matches: 8. The CDR3 sequence is 15 residues long. Germline V gene lookup returns CDR1 SGHRS and CDR2 YFSETQ. The CDR3 reads CASSLNRGGEETQYF. CDR3 coding DNA: TGCGCCAGCAGCTTAAATCGGGGGGGCGAGGAGACCCAGTACTTC.

J is TRBJ2-1 and V is TRBV6-6, with 10 bases fitting TRBD2. Germline-derived CDR1 and CDR2 are MNHNY and SVGAGI (reference sequence). This CDR3 contains 16 residues. V lost 4 bases, J lost 10 bases, and 13 bases stayed unmatched. CDR3 sequence reads: CASSSAVAGGLGEQFF. The CDR3 bases are TGTGCCAGCAGTTCTGCGGTAGCGGGGGGTCTAGGGGAGCAGTTCTTC.

The table lists this clone with a count of one. The chain combines TRBV19 with TRBJ2-1; TRBD2 matches at 9 bases. After removal of 1 base from V and 12 bases from J, the junction contained 13 bases not matched to a gene. CDR3 size: 16 residues. Germline CDR1 and CDR2: LNHDA and SQIVND (reference sequence). The DNA for the CDR3 is TGTGCCAGTAGTATAGGCGGGGGGGCCCTCTTTTCCGGGCAGTTCTTC. Translation gives CASSIGGGALFSGQFF. Supplemented by reference TRBV19 and TRBJ2-1, the full variable domain reads DGGITQSPKYLFRKEGQNVTLSCEQNLNHDAMYWYRQDPGQGLRLIYYSQIVNDFQKGDIAEGYSVSREKKESFPLTVTSAQKNPTAFYLCASSIGGGALFSGQFFGPGTRLTVL.

The chain is built from TRBV14 and TRBJ1-1, with 7 bases that match TRBD1. The CDR3 has 14 residues. The V segment lost 4 bases and the J segment 1 base; nucleotides outside the gene matches: 3. Germline assignment: CDR1 SGHDN and CDR2 FVKESK. CDR3 protein: CASSPRTGNTEAFF. The CDR3 nucleotides are TGTGCCAGCAGCCCGCGGACAGGGAACACTGAAGCTTTCTTT.

The chain joins TRBV23-1 to TRBJ2-2; D gene uncertain. TRBV23-1 is reported as an ORF; its role is uncertain. The CDR3 length is 15 residues. The V gene lost 5 bases and the J gene lost 3 bases, with 13 bases spanning the gap. The CDR3 region has the DNA TGCGCCAGCAGTTTAATCCGAAAGGACACCGGGGAGCTGTTTTTT. This translates into CASSLIRKDTGELFF.

The chain combines TRBV14 with TRBJ1-6; 12 nucleotides align to TRBD1. The germline CDR1 and CDR2 sequences are SGHDN and FVKESK. The ends lost 6 bases at V and 10 bases at J; junction bases unmatched: 10. The CDR3 length is 16 residues. DNA of the CDR3: TGTGCCAGCAGTTTATCCCAGGGACAGGGGGCCTCACCCCTCCACTTT. Protein sequence: CASSLSQGQGASPLHF.